These 24 T cell receptor beta chains were all obtained from the same sample, sequenced in a study of cytomegalovirus exposure and HLA in healthy donors (dated by TCRdb to the late 2010s). Libraries were constructed by the immunoSEQ multiplex PCR assay. For the multiplex PCR, a mixture combining 60 forward primers for TCR Vbeta segments and 13 reverse primers for TCR Jbeta segments was used. The table comes from immuneACCESS by way of TCRdb, which keeps in-frame sequences with V and J called. Part of the clones is missing from these tables; in studies checked, under half for an unresolved V gene and the rest for unknown reasons. This sample has about 150,000 clones in its table, and around 78% of those were observed once. 7% of the sample goes to the ten largest clones. The sequenced sample consisted of PBMCs. The receptor source for this set is a middle-aged woman in good health and CMV-seropositive.

J is TRBJ1-2 and V is TRBV10-3, with 11 positions matching TRBD1. The CDR3 runs to 17 residues. V lost 6 bases, J lost 3 bases, and 12 bases stayed unmatched. CDR1 is ENHRY and CDR2 is SYGVKD in the germline V gene. CDR3 in amino acids: CAIRAADRGPSDYGYTF. CDR3 sequence (DNA): TGTGCCATCAGGGCGGCGGACAGGGGGCCTTCGGACTATGGCTACACCTTC.

In DNA, the CDR3 is TGTGCCAGTGGGTCTAGCGGGGTTGGCGGGGAGCTGTTTTTT. This encodes CASGSSGVGGELFF. The chain joins TRBV19 to TRBJ2-2, with TRBD2 matching 9 bases. The trim removed 8 bases at V and 7 bases at J, leaving 8 bases unmatched. Germline V CDR1 and CDR2: LNHDA, SQIVND (reference sequence). This CDR3 contains 14 residues.

The chain joins TRBV6-5 to TRBJ2-5, with D tentatively TRBD1 (6 bases). The germline V gene has CDR1 MNHEY and CDR2 SVGAGI. V was clipped by 5 bases and J by 4 bases, with 17 bases between them. This CDR3 has 15 amino acids. CDR3 nucleotides: TGTGCCAGCAGTCAAACGGACAGTCCCCGAGAGACCCAGTACTTC. This codes for CASSQTDSPRETQYF.

The genes are TRBV7-2 and TRBJ2-5; D call uncertain. TRBJ2-7 matches the DNA end more closely, so the J call is doubtful. This CDR3 region has 15 residues. Germline V gene sequence: CDR1 SGHTA, CDR2 FQGNSA. This CDR3 reads CASSQSRASSYEQYF. CDR3 nucleotide sequence: TGTGCCAGCAGTCAAAGTAGGGCTAGCTCCTACGAGCAGTACTTC.

The chain uses TRBV11-2 and TRBJ2-1, with D perhaps TRBD1 (5 bases). This CDR3 spans 15 amino acids. The germline V gene encodes CDR1 SGHAT and CDR2 FQNNGV. Trimming stripped 1 base from V and 6 bases from J, with 13 bases between. For the CDR3, the DNA is TGTGCCAGCAGCTTAGTTCAGACAGTATCCAATGAGCAGTTCTTC. Residues: CASSLVQTVSNEQFF.

The chain uses TRBV19 and TRBJ1-5; weak D call: TRBD1 (5 bases). Germline CDR1 LNHDA, CDR2 SQIVND (reference sequence). With 1 base removed from V and 3 bases from J, the gap between germline ends came to 7 bases. The CDR3 contains 14 residues. The CDR3 reads CASSIGQLNQPQHF. The DNA for the CDR3 is TGTGCCAGTAGTATAGGACAGCTCAATCAGCCCCAGCATTTT. Together with reference TRBV19 and TRBJ1-5, the CDR3 gives the full variable domain: DGGITQSPKYLFRKEGQNVTLSCEQNLNHDAMYWYRQDPGQGLRLIYYSQIVNDFQKGDIAEGYSVSREKKESFPLTVTSAQKNPTAFYLCASSIGQLNQPQHFGDGTRLSIL.

This clone occurred a few times. The chain links TRBV20-1 to TRBJ1-4; no firm D call. CDR3 size: 11 residues. Germline V gene lookup returns CDR1 DFQATT and CDR2 SNEGSKA (reference sequence). Trimming removed 5 bases from V and 8 bases from J, with 9 bases in between. The CDR3 region is CSALSTEKLFF. CDR3 DNA: TGCAGTGCTCTGAGTACCGAAAAACTGTTTTTT.

The gene calls are TRBV11-2 and TRBJ1-2; 8 positions agree with TRBD1. The length of the CDR3 is 15 residues. V trimming: 5 bases; J trimming: 4 bases; junction bases outside the gene matches: 9. From germline, CDR1 is SGHAT and CDR2 FQNNGV. CDR3 sequence: CASSGHGTGGYGYTF. CDR3 bases: TGTGCCAGCAGCGGCCACGGGACAGGTGGCTATGGCTACACCTTC.

The CDR3 is CASSLGRAGGNQPQHF. CDR3 nucleotides: TGTGCCAGCAGTTTAGGACGGGCAGGGGGCAATCAGCCCCAGCATTTT. This sequence joins TRBV27 and TRBJ1-5; D may be TRBD1 (6 bases). The germline V gene encodes CDR1 MNHEY and CDR2 SMNVEV (reference sequence). Trimming removed 2 bases from V and 2 bases from J, with 13 bases in between. The CDR3 extends over 16 amino acids.

This clone was picked up a small number of times. The chain is built from TRBV19 and TRBJ1-2, with TRBD1 matching over 8 bases. CDR3 size: 16 residues. Losses at the gene ends were 4 bases for V and 3 bases for J; bases not matched to a gene: 10. CDR1 and CDR2 (germline): LNHDA, SQIVND (reference sequence). The CDR3 DNA reads TGTGCCAGTAGTAGAGAGCGGACAGGGATAGACTATGGCTACACCTTC. Translation gives CASSRERTGIDYGYTF.

The chain carries TRBV5-6 and TRBJ2-3; weak D call: TRBD1 (5 bases). Trimming stripped 0 bases from V and 2 bases from J, with 7 bases between. The CDR3 totals 14 residues. The germline V gene encodes CDR1 SGHDT and CDR2 YYEEEE. CDR3 nucleotide sequence: TGTGCCAGCAGCTTGGGGGGCTACACAGATACGCAGTATTTT. Residues: CASSLGGYTDTQYF.

The gene calls are TRBV10-2 and TRBJ1-4; D unresolved. The CDR3 consists of 14 residues. CDR1 and CDR2 (germline): WSHSY, SAAADI. V lost 3 bases and J 7 bases, leaving 12 bases between the germline ends. In DNA form, the CDR3 reads TGCGCCAGCAGTGACGGGGTTAGAGCTGAAAAACTGTTTTTT. Translation: CASSDGVRAEKLFF.

The chain couples TRBV11-2 to TRBJ1-2, with D possibly matching TRBD1 (5 bases). In germline, CDR1 is SGHAT, CDR2 FQNNGV. The V end was cut by 4 bases, the J end by 4 bases, with 25 bases between. CDR3 length: 18 residues. CDR3 region: CASSSFRTSQMRGYGYTF. In nucleotides, the CDR3 is TGTGCCAGCAGCTCTTTTCGGACAAGCCAGATGAGAGGCTATGGCTACACCTTC.

The CDR3 protein is CATQGGGNQPQHF. In DNA, the CDR3 is TGTGCCACACAGGGAGGGGGCAATCAGCCCCAGCATTTT. The J gene is TRBJ1-5, the V gene TRBV2; weak D call: TRBD1 (6 bases). The V end lost 10 bases, the J end lost 2 bases, and 12 bases lay between the germline ends. The CDR3 loop spans 13 amino acids. Germline loops: CDR1 SNHLY, CDR2 FYNNEI.

The rearrangement links TRBV15 to TRBJ2-2; 8 nucleotides match TRBD1. This CDR3 has 16 residues. The germline V gene encodes CDR1 LNHNV and CDR2 YYDKDF (reference sequence). The V segment lost 5 bases and the J segment 4 bases; nucleotides outside the gene matches: 9. The CDR3 nucleotides are TGTGCCACCAGCCGCCCCGGACAGGGCGGCACCGGGGAGCTGTTTTTT. Its protein is CATSRPGQGGTGELFF.

The chain has TRBV4-2 and TRBJ2-5; 8 nucleotides align to TRBD2. Germline CDR1 reads LGHNA; CDR2 reads YNFKEQ. Losses at the gene ends were 2 bases for V and 8 bases for J; bases not matched to a gene: 13. CDR3 length: 16 residues. CDR3 sequence (DNA): TGTGCCAGCAGCCAACTAGCGGGTAGTCCGTCGGAAACCCAGTACTTC. As protein: CASSQLAGSPSETQYF.

The V and J genes are TRBV10-3 and TRBJ2-7; 10 nucleotides match TRBD1. This CDR3 comprises 14 residues. Germline V lookup: CDR1 ENHRY, CDR2 SYGVKD. V was clipped by 7 bases and J by 1 base; unmatched bases: 4. The CDR3 nucleotides read TGTGCCATCATGGACAGGGGGGCATCCTACGAGCAGTACTTC. This encodes CAIMDRGASYEQYF.

In its sample, this clone was seen a few times. J is TRBJ2-5 and V is TRBV9; D gene uncertain. Per the germline V gene, CDR1 is SGDLS and CDR2 is YYNGEE. Trimming shortened V by 0 bases and J by 4 bases, and 7 bases separated the two germline ends. CDR3 length: 13 residues. The CDR3 region is CASSVGQLETQYF. In DNA, the CDR3 is TGTGCCAGCAGCGTAGGACAATTAGAGACCCAGTACTTC.

Comments on this clone: The same CDR3 arises from other DNA sequences in this sample as well. J is TRBJ2-2 and V is TRBV9; D unresolved. The germline CDR1 and CDR2 sequences are SGDLS and YYNGEE. The germline V and J ends were trimmed by 0 bases and 0 bases, with 9 bases remaining between them. The CDR3 extends over 16 amino acids. CDR3 loop: CASSVGAGANTGELFF. CDR3 nucleotide sequence: TGTGCCAGCAGCGTAGGAGCAGGCGCGAACACCGGGGAGCTGTTTTTT.

The rearrangement joins TRBV30 to TRBJ2-7; D ambiguous. V lost 0 bases and J 0 bases, leaving 9 bases between the germline ends. In germline, CDR1 is GTSNPN, CDR2 SVGIG (reference sequence). The CDR3 extends over 14 amino acids. Here the CDR3 reads CAWSVNSRSYEQYF. The CDR3 bases are TGTGCCTGGAGTGTGAACAGCCGCTCCTACGAGCAGTACTTC. Variable domain in full (rest from reference TRBV30 and TRBJ2-7): SQTIHQWPATLVQPVGSPLSLECTVEGTSNPNLYWYRQAAGRGLQLLFYSVGIGQISSEVPQNLSASRPQDRQFILSSKKLLLSDSGFYLCAWSVNSRSYEQYFGPGTRLTVT.

The rearrangement joins TRBV5-4 to TRBJ2-7; 7 bases fit TRBD1. Germline lookup yields CDR1 SGHNT and CDR2 YYREEE (reference sequence). This CDR3 is built from 13 residues. V shed 1 base and J 5 bases; nucleotides not matched to a gene: 3. CDR3 DNA sequence: TGTGCCAGCAGCTTGTACACAGGGGACGAGCAGTACTTC. Translating it yields CASSLYTGDEQYF. The entire variable domain, with the rest obtained from reference TRBV5-4 and TRBJ2-7, is as follows: ETGVTQSPTHLIKTRGQQVTLRCSSQSGHNTVSWYQQALGQGPQFIFQYYREEENGRGNFPPRFSGLQFPNYSSELNVNALELDDSALYLCASSLYTGDEQYFGPGTRLTVT.

The V call is TRBV6-7, the J call TRBJ1-2; 9 bases are shared with TRBD1. TRBV6-7 is an open reading frame whose function is uncertain. The junction had 11 bases not matched to a gene; V was cut back by 2 bases and J by 4 bases. The CDR3 spans 17 residues. The CDR3 protein is CASSYSGDREGTYGYTF. CDR3 DNA sequence: TGTGCCAGCAGTTACAGTGGGGACAGGGAGGGAACCTATGGCTACACCTTC.

This sequence joins TRBV20-1 and TRBJ2-7, with a possible D match to TRBD1 (5 bases). CDR3 size: 11 residues. Germline loops: CDR1 DFQATT, CDR2 SNEGSKA (reference sequence). V dropped 3 bases and J dropped 2 bases, with 5 bases sitting between them. CDR3 loop: CSARDTYEQYF. CDR3 coding DNA: TGCAGTGCTAGGGACACCTACGAGCAGTACTTC.

This chain connects TRBV19 to TRBJ2-3; 9 bases map to TRBD1. The length of the CDR3 is 15 residues. The germline V gene has CDR1 LNHDA and CDR2 SQIVND (reference sequence). V lost 6 bases, J lost 6 bases, and 10 bases stayed unmatched. The CDR3 region is CASSQGQGFSDTQYF. Written as DNA, the CDR3 is TGTGCCAGTAGCCAGGGACAGGGTTTTTCGGATACGCAGTATTTT.